The next 7 T cell receptor beta chains were all read from a single sample in a study of graft-versus-host responses after intestinal transplantation. Which antigens these TCRs recognize remains unknown. Using immunoSEQ multiplex PCR, the repertoire was profiled, and TCRdb retains in-frame clones only, with some absent. The data hold 100,000 to 130,000 clones, with about 87% observed a single time. The input for sequencing was unstimulated CD4+ T cells sorted from spleen or lymph node cells, taken before transplant. These receptors were obtained from a human donor who was the organ donor for an intestinal transplant.

The chain couples TRBV29-1 to TRBJ2-1; 10 positions agree with TRBD2. V dropped 6 bases and J dropped 14; count of bases not matched to a gene: 13. The CDR3 runs 13 residues. The germline V gene encodes CDR1 SQVTM and CDR2 ANQGSEA. The CDR3 bases are TGCAGCGTCGCCCAACTAGCGGGACCAAACAAGTTCTTC. Its protein product is CSVAQLAGPNKFF.

The rearrangement links TRBV5-1 to TRBJ1-4; D remains ambiguous. The CDR3 totals 12 residues. V lost 4 bases and J lost 7, with 8 bases in between. The germline CDR1 and CDR2 sequences are SGHRS and YFSETQ. For the CDR3, the DNA is TGCGCCAGCAGCCTAAATGGTGAAAAACTGTTTTTT. Its protein is CASSLNGEKLFF.

The CDR3 protein is CASSLGSAGAEAFF. The CDR3 coding sequence is TGTGCCAGCAGCTTAGGGTCAGCGGGAGCTGAAGCTTTCTTT. The chain joins TRBV11-2 to TRBJ1-1; D is unresolved. V was clipped by 1 base and J by 6 bases, with 12 bases between them. This CDR3 has 14 amino acids. Germline-derived CDR1 and CDR2 are SGHAT and FQNNGV.

Details on this clone: A read error may be the cause here, since a much bigger clone is one base away. The same CDR3 is also encoded by other DNA sequences in this sample. This sequence joins TRBV7-9 and TRBJ1-6, with D maybe TRBD1 (6 bases). Germline-derived CDR1 and CDR2 are SEHNR and FQNEAQ (reference sequence). The CDR3 sequence is 14 residues long. The V and J ends lost 3 bases and 4 bases respectively, with 7 bases between them. The CDR3 loop is CASSFGQYNSPLHF. CDR3 bases: TGTGCCAGCAGCTTCGGACAGTATAATTCACCCCTCCACTTT.

The CDR3 sequence: CASSLSGQVIEKLFF. The DNA for the CDR3 is TGCGCCAGCAGCCTATCAGGACAGGTTATTGAAAAACTGTTTTTT. This chain joins TRBV5-1 and TRBJ1-4; 7 bases map to TRBD1. CDR3 length: 15 residues. J was trimmed by 7 bases and V by 4 bases; bases with no gene match: 10. Germline lookup yields CDR1 SGHRS and CDR2 YFSETQ.

The chain couples TRBV18 to TRBJ1-2; D possibly corresponds to TRBD1 (6 bases). CDR1 is KGHSH, CDR2 LQKENI, per germline. The germline V and J ends were trimmed by 3 bases and 4 bases, with 9 bases remaining between them. CDR3 length: 13 amino acids. The CDR3 DNA sequence: TGTGCCAGCTCACCCCCGACAGGCTATGGCTACACCTTC. Protein product: CASSPPTGYGYTF.

This chain connects TRBV6-5 to TRBJ1-4; possible D gene TRBD1, 6 bases. V lost 7 bases, J lost 7 bases, and 19 bases lay in between. CDR1 is MNHEY and CDR2 is SVGAGI in the germline V gene. This CDR3 has 15 residues. CDR3 region: CASKPGQTTGEKLFF. In DNA form, the CDR3 reads TGTGCCAGCAAACCCGGACAGACGACTGGTGAAAAACTGTTTTTT.